Following are 3 T cell receptor beta chains from one sample sequenced in a study of tumor-infiltrating lymphocytes in primary liver carcinoma. Total RNA amounting to roughly 450 ng was the source from which TCR beta cDNA was made with a constant-region primer. A slightly modified ARM-PCR protocol with three nested multiplex PCR rounds produced these TCR beta libraries. The opening two PCR rounds, approximately 10 cycles each, paired TRBV1-TRBV30 forward primers with a C-beta reverse primer. TCRdb called the multiplex PCR reads again in MiXCR, with one record for every CDR3 protein. The sample holds a few hundred thousand distinct CDR3 sequences, nearly 60% seen once. Germline DNA was also extracted, with blood RNA taken from unsorted whole blood. The specimen was peripheral blood. The receptors stem from a woman between 25 and 40 years old with primary liver carcinoma and hepatitis B virus infection.

This clonotype occurred once. This may stem from a read error, because a much larger clone lies one nucleotide away. This chain joins TRBV30 and TRBJ1-6; D not certain. Germline assignment: CDR1 GTSNPN and CDR2 SVGIG (reference sequence). Deletions cut 4 bases from V and 7 bases from J, with 8 bases between. The CDR3 has 12 amino acids. CDR3 protein: CAWKTLNSPLHF. The CDR3 DNA sequence: TGTGCCTGGAAAACCCTCAATTCACCCCTCCACTTT.

This clonotype was detected many times. This rearrangement joins TRBV11-1 to TRBJ2-1; 8 bases map to TRBD1. CDR1 and CDR2 from the germline V gene are SGHAT and FQDESV (reference sequence). CDR3 length: 16 residues. Trimming took 5 bases from V and 3 from J; bases not matched to a gene: 9. In DNA, the CDR3 is TGTGCCAGCAGCCCCCAGACAGGGGAGATCTACAATGAGCAGTTCTTC. Its protein product is CASSPQTGEIYNEQFF.

The rearrangement joins TRBV28 to TRBJ1-2; the D is unclear. Trimming pared 6 bases from V and 7 bases from J, leaving 18 bases between. The CDR3 is 14 amino acids. Germline V lookup: CDR1 MDHEN, CDR2 SYDVKM. This CDR3 reads CASRTPANLGGYTF. The CDR3 coding sequence is TGTGCCAGCAGAACTCCTGCGAATTTGGGTGGCTACACCTTC.